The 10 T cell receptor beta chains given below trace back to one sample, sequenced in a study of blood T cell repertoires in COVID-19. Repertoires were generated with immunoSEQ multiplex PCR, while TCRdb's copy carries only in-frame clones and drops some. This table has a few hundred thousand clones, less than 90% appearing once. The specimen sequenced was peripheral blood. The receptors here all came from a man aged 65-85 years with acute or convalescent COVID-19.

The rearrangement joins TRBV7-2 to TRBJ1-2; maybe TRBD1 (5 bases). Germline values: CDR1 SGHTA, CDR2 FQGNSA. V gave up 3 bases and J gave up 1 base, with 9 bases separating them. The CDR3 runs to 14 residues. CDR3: CASSLGGVNYGYTF. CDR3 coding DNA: TGTGCCAGCAGCTTGGGAGGGGTTAACTATGGCTACACCTTC.

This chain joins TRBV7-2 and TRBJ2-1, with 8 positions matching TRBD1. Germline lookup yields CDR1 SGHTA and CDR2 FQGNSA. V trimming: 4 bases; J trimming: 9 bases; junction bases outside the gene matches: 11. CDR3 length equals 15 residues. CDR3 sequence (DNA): TGTGCCAGCAGCTCCTCGGGACAGGCATCCGGTGAGCAGTTCTTC. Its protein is CASSSSGQASGEQFF.

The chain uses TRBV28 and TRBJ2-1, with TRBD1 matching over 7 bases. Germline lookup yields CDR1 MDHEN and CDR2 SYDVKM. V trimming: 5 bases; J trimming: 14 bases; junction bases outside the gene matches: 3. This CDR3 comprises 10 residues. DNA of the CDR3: TGTGCCAGCAGTCAGGGGGTGGAGTTCTTC. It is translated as CASSQGVEFF.

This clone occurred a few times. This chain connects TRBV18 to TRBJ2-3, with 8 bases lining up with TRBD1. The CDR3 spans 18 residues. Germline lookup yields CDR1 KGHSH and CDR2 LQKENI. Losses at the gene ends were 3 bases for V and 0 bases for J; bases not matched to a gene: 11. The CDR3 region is CASSPLSPGQGSTDTQYF. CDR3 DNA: TGTGCCAGCTCACCGTTGAGTCCAGGACAGGGAAGCACAGATACGCAGTATTTT.

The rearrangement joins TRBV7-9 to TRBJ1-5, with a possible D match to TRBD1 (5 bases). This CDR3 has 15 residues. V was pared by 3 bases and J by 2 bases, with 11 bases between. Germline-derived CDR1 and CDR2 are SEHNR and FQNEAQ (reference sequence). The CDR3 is CASSLGGVGNQPQHF. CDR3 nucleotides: TGTGCCAGCAGCTTGGGGGGTGTAGGCAATCAGCCCCAGCATTTT.

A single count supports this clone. This CDR3 reads CASSQGLPGRGYTF. CDR3 DNA: TGTGCCAGCAGCCAGGGACTGCCGGGGAGAGGCTACACCTTC. The gene calls are TRBV3-1 (or the pseudogene TRBV3-2) and TRBJ1-2; D might be TRBD1 (5 bases). V lost 3 bases and J 8 bases, leaving 16 bases between the germline ends. The germline V gene has CDR1 LGHDT and CDR2 YNNKEL (reference sequence). This CDR3 comprises 14 residues.

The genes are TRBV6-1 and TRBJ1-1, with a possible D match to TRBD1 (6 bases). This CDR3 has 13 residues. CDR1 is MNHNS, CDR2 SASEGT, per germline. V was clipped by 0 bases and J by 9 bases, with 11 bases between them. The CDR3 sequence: CASSEAQRDKAFF. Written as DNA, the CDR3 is TGTGCCAGCAGTGAAGCGCAGAGGGACAAAGCTTTCTTT.

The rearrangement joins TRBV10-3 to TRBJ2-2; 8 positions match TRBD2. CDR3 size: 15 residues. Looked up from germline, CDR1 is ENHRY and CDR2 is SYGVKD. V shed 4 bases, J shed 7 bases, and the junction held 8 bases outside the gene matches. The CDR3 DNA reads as TGTGCCATCAGTGGGGGGACTAGTGGCTTCGGGGAGCTGTTTTTT. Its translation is CAISGGTSGFGELFF.

The DNA of the CDR3 is TGTGCCAGCCTAGGGACTAGCGAATCCTACAATGAGCAGTTCTTC. Its protein is CASLGTSESYNEQFF. The gene calls are TRBV28 and TRBJ2-1, with TRBD2 identical over 10 bases. Germline CDR1 and CDR2: MDHEN and SYDVKM. The CDR3 has 15 amino acids. The V gene end was trimmed by 8 bases and the J gene end by 1 base; junction bases not matched to a gene: 5.

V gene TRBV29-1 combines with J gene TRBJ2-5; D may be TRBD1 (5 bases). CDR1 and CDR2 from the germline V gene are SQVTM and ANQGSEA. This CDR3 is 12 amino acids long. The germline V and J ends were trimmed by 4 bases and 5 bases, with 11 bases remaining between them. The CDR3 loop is CSVVAGIETQYF. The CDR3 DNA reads TGCAGCGTTGTTGCAGGGATCGAGACCCAGTACTTC.